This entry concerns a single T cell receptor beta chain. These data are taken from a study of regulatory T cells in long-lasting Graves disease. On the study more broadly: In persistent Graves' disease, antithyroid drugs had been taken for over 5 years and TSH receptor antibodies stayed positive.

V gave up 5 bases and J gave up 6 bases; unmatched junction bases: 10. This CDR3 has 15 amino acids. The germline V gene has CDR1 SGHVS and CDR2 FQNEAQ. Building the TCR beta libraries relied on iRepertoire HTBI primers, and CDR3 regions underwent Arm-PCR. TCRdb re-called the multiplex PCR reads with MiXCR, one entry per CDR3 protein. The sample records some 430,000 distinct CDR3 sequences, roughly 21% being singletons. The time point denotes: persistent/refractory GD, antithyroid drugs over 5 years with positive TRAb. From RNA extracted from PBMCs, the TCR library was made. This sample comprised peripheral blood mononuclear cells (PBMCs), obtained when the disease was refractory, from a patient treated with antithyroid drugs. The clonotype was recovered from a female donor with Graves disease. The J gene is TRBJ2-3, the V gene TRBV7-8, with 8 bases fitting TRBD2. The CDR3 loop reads CASSPQTSVVDTQYF. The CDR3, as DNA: TGTGCCAGCAGCCCCCAGACTAGCGTCGTGGATACGCAGTATTTT.